This T cell receptor beta chain was retrieved from a study of T-cell memory formation after mild COVID-19. Overall study context: Among the donors, TCR clusters were largely specific to each donor. Regarding the study as a whole: Contracting CD4+ clones lay largely in CM and EM, with CD8+ ones residing in EMRA.

This CDR3 is 14 amino acids long. The junction had 5 bases not matched to a gene; V was cut back by 6 bases and J by 1 base. The germline CDR1 and CDR2 sequences are SEHNR and FQNEAQ (reference sequence). This clonotype was observed many times. What it recognizes is unknown. With constant-segment primers, 5'RACE yielded cDNA libraries of TCR alpha and TCR beta that carried sample barcodes and UMIs. TCRdb ran MiXCR on the 5' RACE reads and lists one entry per CDR3 protein. The table has about 200,000 distinct CDR3 sequences, roughly 18% seen once. The sequence was obtained from an adult woman who had mild COVID-19 (a few samples of this study predate the infection). Cell type and time point are not known. Input material: PBMCs or a T cell subset sorted from them (not recorded which). V is TRBV7-9 and J is TRBJ2-7, with TRBD2 matching 8 bases. CDR3 loop: CASSQAGGSYEQYF. CDR3 nucleotide sequence: TGTGCCAGCAGTCAGGCGGGAGGTTCCTACGAGCAGTACTTC.